One T cell receptor (beta chain) is described in this entry. This entry comes from a study of shared clonotypes between healthy human individuals. V was pared by 4 bases and J by 0 bases, with 12 bases of the junction left unmatched. The germline gives CDR1 LNHNV, CDR2 YYDKDF (reference sequence). This CDR3 is 18 amino acids long. Using immunoSEQ multiplex PCR, the repertoire was profiled, and TCRdb retains in-frame clones only, with some absent. The table includes millions of clones, about 92% detected once. CD8 cells regarded as naive lacked CD45RO, were positively chosen for CCR7, and omitted terminally differentiated effector memory CD45RA+ cells.

The clonotype was recovered from a man between 18 and 29 years old in good health. Some clones in this sample may be carry-over from other donors' samples. What was sequenced was naive CD8+ T cells from PBMCs. The chain carries TRBV15 and TRBJ2-1; TRBD2 matches 7 bases. The CDR3 sequence: CATSKGTTAADSYNEQFF. The DNA of the CDR3 is TGTGCCACCAGCAAAGGGACTACGGCCGCGGACTCCTACAATGAGCAGTTCTTC. Together with reference TRBV15 and TRBJ2-1, the CDR3 gives the full variable domain: DAMVIQNPRYQVTQFGKPVTLSCSQTLNHNVMYWYQQKSSQAPKLLFHYYDKDFNNEADTPDNFQSRRPNTSFCFLDIRSPGLGDTAMYLCATSKGTTAADSYNEQFFGPGTRLTVL.